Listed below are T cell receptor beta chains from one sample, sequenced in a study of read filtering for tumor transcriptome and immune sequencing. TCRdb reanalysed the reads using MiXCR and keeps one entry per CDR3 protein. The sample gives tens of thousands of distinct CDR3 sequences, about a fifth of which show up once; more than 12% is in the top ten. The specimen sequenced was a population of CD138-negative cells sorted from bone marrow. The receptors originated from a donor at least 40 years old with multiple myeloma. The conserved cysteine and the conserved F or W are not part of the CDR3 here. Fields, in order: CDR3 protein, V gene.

SAPLIGNQPQH,TRBV20-1
ASSSLAEQESQY,TRBV7-2
ASSLPGLASSYEQY,TRBV28
SVTQGGRGLPVNTEAF,TRBV29-1
AWSGSNRGRIQETQY,TRBV30
ASSPRRSYYEQY,TRBV18
ASSLGQGRADEQF,TRBV4-1
ASSESGSYNEQF,TRBV27
ASSHPGTASVTIY,TRBV4-1
ASSLQGAGSDTQY,TRBV7-2
SARGLALNEQF,TRBV29-1
ASRPLAGPGTDTQY,TRBV6-1
ASRELGSSYEQY,TRBV6-6
ASSLTRDREAF,TRBV7-3
ASSLGGAVTYEQY,TRBV5-1
ASSARGLNTEAL,TRBV5-1
ASRLTGEETQY,TRBV5-4
SASSRPEAQH,TRBV20-1
SFGGGYNEQF,TRBV29-1
SVAGQRETQY,TRBV29-1
ASSIDRYSSTDTQY,TRBV19
SVSPRGRGQETQY,TRBV29-1
DSSTGTSGSQYEQY,TRBV7-2
SASQGSTEAF,TRBV20-1
ASSLGQGRSTNEKLF,TRBV5-6
ASSAGGLAENEQF,TRBV9
ASSTGTAFQPQH,TRBV7-9
ASSLAAGTGGEKLF,TRBV7-8
ASRSGSYGKETQY,TRBV5-1
SARDQGGNTGELF,TRBV20-1
ATYSGQDTGELF,TRBV19
ASSIRQGGGELF,TRBV19
AITPSRESYEQY,TRBV10-3
ASSLNPDRGEQY,TRBV3-1
ASSLIRRSGIGTEAF,TRBV7-4
ASSPPEVSYEQY,TRBV18
ASSSLTGTGTYEQY,TRBV7-9
SATKQGGVEDTQY,TRBV20-1
ATSGVPAYEQY,TRBV19
ASSLDGAGEQY,TRBV12-3/TRBV12-4
ASSQVVVSGNTIY,TRBV3-1